Shown below are 11 T cell receptor beta chains from a single sample sequenced in a study of cytomegalovirus exposure and HLA in healthy donors (dated by TCRdb to the late 2010s). Library creation used the immunoSEQ multiplex PCR assay. The table was pulled from immuneACCESS by TCRdb, which kept in-frame rearrangements only. Such tables lose some clones; where checked, under half of the loss comes from unresolved V genes, and the rest has no known cause. Here the sample has 200,000 or so clones; 75% to 90% occur a single time. Jointly, the top ten make up less than 9% of the sample. The sequenced material came from PBMCs. Receptor source: a man in his late teens or twenties in good health and CMV-seropositive.

This sequence joins TRBV18 and TRBJ1-1, with no clear D. V gave up 3 bases and J gave up 0 bases, with 17 bases separating them. Germline CDR1 reads KGHSH; CDR2 reads LQKENI. This CDR3 comprises 17 residues. The CDR3 sequence: CASSPQWSSVMNTEAFF. Here the CDR3 DNA reads TGTGCCAGCTCACCCCAGTGGAGCTCGGTGATGAACACTGAAGCTTTCTTT. Variable domain in full (rest from reference TRBV18 and TRBJ1-1): NAGVMQNPRHLVRRRGQEARLRCSPMKGHSHVYWYRQLPEEGLKFMVYLQKENIIDESGMPKERFSAEFPKEGPSILRIQQVVRGDSAAYFCASSPQWSSVMNTEAFFGQGTRLTVV.

The chain carries TRBV6-6 and TRBJ2-1, with TRBD1 identical over 8 bases. Trimming at V came to 5 bases and at J to 8 bases, leaving 5 bases not matched to a gene. The CDR3 runs 13 residues. CDR1 and CDR2 from the germline V gene are MNHNY and SVGAGI (reference sequence). The CDR3 region has the DNA TGTGCCAGCAGTCTGACAGGGGTGGATGAGCAGTTCTTC. Protein: CASSLTGVDEQFF.

As for this clone: This sample includes further DNA sequences coding for the same CDR3. The V call is TRBV7-2, the J call TRBJ2-3; 10 bases align to TRBD2. This CDR3 region has 14 residues. V dropped 5 bases and J dropped 3; count of bases not matched to a gene: 2. Germline lookup yields CDR1 SGHTA and CDR2 FQGNSA. In DNA form, the CDR3 reads TGTGCCAGCAGCCCGGGACTAGCGACAGATACGCAGTATTTT. This codes for CASSPGLATDTQYF.

This chain connects TRBV27 to TRBJ1-4; D perhaps matches TRBD1 (5 bases). Trimming took off 6 bases at V and 4 bases at J, with 12 bases between the two ends. Germline values: CDR1 MNHEY, CDR2 SMNVEV (reference sequence). The length of the CDR3 is 14 residues. The CDR3 nucleotides are TGTGCCAGCAGCAGGGTTTTCGGTAATGAAAAACTGTTTTTT. The encoded protein is CASSRVFGNEKLFF.

The chain links TRBV29-1 to TRBJ2-1; 11 bases align to TRBD2. Looked up from germline, CDR1 is SQVTM and CDR2 is ANQGSEA. The trim removed 5 bases at V and 0 bases at J, leaving 3 bases unmatched. This CDR3 is built from 15 residues. CDR3 residues: CSVKTSGTSYNEQFF. The CDR3 region has the DNA TGCAGCGTTAAGACTAGCGGGACCTCCTACAATGAGCAGTTCTTC.

Comments on this clone: Given a much more abundant clone one base away, this may be a read error. The chain is built from TRBV2 and TRBJ2-7, with D tentatively TRBD2 (5 bases). Germline V gives CDR1 SNHLY, CDR2 FYNNEI. The CDR3 sequence is 14 residues long. The V end was cut by 1 base, the J end by 0 bases, with 7 bases between. The CDR3 loop is CASSEGESSYEQYF. CDR3 DNA: TGTGCCAGCAGTGAAGGGGAGAGCTCCTACGAGCAGTACTTC. The variable domain in full, with the rest retrieved from reference TRBV2 and TRBJ2-7, is EPEVTQTPSHQVTQMGQEVILRCVPISNHLYFYWYRQILGQKVEFLVSFYNNEISEKSEIFDDQFSVERPDGSNFTLKIRSTKLEDSAMYFCASSEGESSYEQYFGPGTRLTVT.

V and J are TRBV7-9 and TRBJ1-2; D may be TRBD1 (5 bases). The V end was cut by 0 bases, the J end by 3 bases, with 14 bases between. The germline V gene has CDR1 SEHNR and CDR2 FQNEAQ (reference sequence). This CDR3 has 16 residues. Here the CDR3 DNA reads TGTGCCAGCAGCTTAGCGGCGGCGGGGGATCACTATGGCTACACCTTC. Encoded protein: CASSLAAAGDHYGYTF.

This clone was detected only a few times. V gene TRBV7-8 combines with J gene TRBJ2-7; TRBD1 aligns across 7 bases. This CDR3 region has 12 residues. V shed 5 bases and J 6 bases; nucleotides not matched to a gene: 4. Germline CDR1 is SGHVS and CDR2 is FQNEAQ. CDR3 sequence reads: CASSHDRAEQYF. DNA of the CDR3: TGTGCCAGCAGCCACGACAGGGCCGAGCAGTACTTC.

This clone was seen a handful of times. The V gene is TRBV29-1, the J gene TRBJ1-2, with 7 bases identical to TRBD1. This CDR3 region has 13 residues. V lost 7 bases, J lost 0 bases, and 5 bases stayed unmatched. Germline-derived CDR1 and CDR2 are SQVTM and ANQGSEA. This CDR3 is CSADRATNYGYTF. CDR3 nucleotides: TGCAGCGCCGACAGGGCGACTAACTATGGCTACACCTTC.

The chain recombines TRBV7-2 with TRBJ2-1, with 7 bases fitting TRBD1. The CDR3 is made up of 13 amino acids. Looked up from germline, CDR1 is SGHTA and CDR2 is FQGNSA. After removal of 5 bases from V and 9 bases from J, the junction contained 7 bases not matched to a gene. The CDR3: CASSQGVASEQFF. Here the CDR3 DNA reads TGTGCCAGCAGCCAGGGGGTAGCGAGTGAGCAGTTCTTC. The full variable domain, in which reference TRBV7-2 and TRBJ2-1 provide the parts outside the CDR3, is GAGVSQSPSNKVTEKGKDVELRCDPISGHTALYWYRQSLGQGLEFLIYFQGNSAPDKSGLPSDRFSAERTGGSVSTLTIQRTQQEDSAVYLCASSQGVASEQFFGPGTRLTVL.

This clone occurred a few times. This rearrangement joins TRBV25-1 to TRBJ1-5; D not certain. V lost 8 bases, J lost 0 bases, and 11 bases lay in between. Per the germline V gene, CDR1 is MGHDK and CDR2 is SYGVNS. CDR3 length: 14 amino acids. Here the CDR3 reads CASGAFDSNQPQHF. The CDR3 DNA reads TGTGCCAGCGGAGCCTTTGATAGCAATCAGCCCCAGCATTTT. Full variable domain (remainder filled in from reference TRBV25-1 and TRBJ1-5): EADIYQTPRYLVIGTGKKITLECSQTMGHDKMYWYQQDPGMELHLIHYSYGVNSTEKGDLSSESTVSRIRTEHFPLTLESARPSHTSQYLCASGAFDSNQPQHFGDGTRLSIL.